Shown below are 25 T cell receptor beta chains from a single sample sequenced in a study of shared clonotypes between healthy human individuals. Assay: immunoSEQ multiplex PCR; the TCRdb copy retains only in-frame clones and omits some. The sample has some 1,600,000 clones, 95% to 99% seen once. The sequenced material came from naive CD4+ T cells sorted from blood. The subset denotes: CD45RA+ positively selected. These receptors were taken from a man aged 25 to 40 in good health.

This clone is a singleton in its sample. This chain joins TRBV2 and TRBJ1-1; D gene ambiguous. V was pared by 5 bases and J by 5 bases, with 12 bases between. Germline V gene sequence: CDR1 SNHLY, CDR2 FYNNEI. This CDR3 contains 13 residues. The CDR3, as DNA: TGTGCCAGCAGTCAAATCGGTGAGACTGAAGCTTTCTTT. This translates into CASSQIGETEAFF.

This chain connects TRBV7-6 to TRBJ2-7; either TRBD1 or TRBD2 may fit D (5 bases each). This CDR3 has 15 amino acids. V shed 1 base and J shed 6 bases, with 16 bases lying between them. Germline V lookup: CDR1 SGHVS, CDR2 FNYEAQ. Here the CDR3 DNA reads TGTGCCAGCAGCTTAGAATGGTCTCGTGGGGGCGAGCAGTACTTC. This gives the protein CASSLEWSRGGEQYF.

A single count supports this clone. V usage is TRBV9 and J usage is TRBJ2-5; D may be TRBD1 (5 bases). The J call may be in error: the DNA end matches TRBJ2-7 better. Germline V gene data show CDR1 as SGDLS and CDR2 as YYNGEE. The CDR3 has 12 amino acids. The CDR3 nucleotides read TGTGCCAGCAGCGTAGGGGGCTGCGAGCAGTACTTC. Translating gives CASSVGGCEQYF.

This rearrangement joins TRBV4-1 to TRBJ1-1, with 8 bases aligning to TRBD1. Losses at the gene ends were 1 base for V and 5 bases for J; bases not matched to a gene: 9. The germline gives CDR1 MGHRA, CDR2 YSYEKL. CDR3 length: 16 residues. CDR3 region: CASSQVPGQGRTEAFF. CDR3 sequence (DNA): TGCGCCAGCAGCCAAGTTCCAGGACAGGGAAGAACTGAAGCTTTCTTT.

The V call is TRBV29-1, the J call TRBJ2-7; TRBD1 matches at 10 bases. V lost 4 bases to trimming and J lost 2 bases; unmatched junction nucleotides: 5. There are 14 residues in the CDR3. CDR1 is SQVTM and CDR2 is ANQGSEA in the germline V gene. The DNA for the CDR3 is TGCAGCGTTGCCCGGGACAGGGGACCCTACGAGCAGTACTTC. Amino acids: CSVARDRGPYEQYF.

This chain connects TRBV18 to TRBJ1-1; perhaps TRBD1 as D (5 bases). The germline V gene has CDR1 KGHSH and CDR2 LQKENI. The CDR3 totals 14 residues. The V and J ends lost 6 bases and 4 bases respectively, with 15 bases between them. The CDR3 sequence: CASSLYGGVTEAFF. In DNA form, the CDR3 reads TGTGCCAGCTCGCTCTATGGGGGAGTCACTGAAGCTTTCTTT.

In the case of this clone: The junction differs from germline at one of its ends, possibly a read error. J is TRBJ2-2 and V is TRBV7-7, with a tentative D call TRBD1 (6 bases). The germline V gene encodes CDR1 SSHAT and CDR2 FNYEAQ (reference sequence). The CDR3 spans 16 residues. For the CDR3, the DNA is TGTGCTAGCAGCCCAGCTGCGGCAGGGGCCACCGGGGAGCTGTTTTTT. Translation gives CASSPAAAGATGELFF.

V gene TRBV28 combines with J gene TRBJ1-5; no firm D call. Germline loops: CDR1 MDHEN, CDR2 SYDVKM. CDR3 length: 14 residues. The V and J ends lost 3 bases and 5 bases respectively, with 11 bases between them. The CDR3 reads CASSLTEVYQPQHF. The CDR3 DNA reads TGTGCCAGCAGTTTGACGGAGGTGTATCAGCCCCAGCATTTT.

CDR3 nucleotide sequence: TGTGCCAGCAGTGAAGTGCAGGGGGCGACCGGGGAGCTGTTTTTT. Translated: CASSEVQGATGELFF. The V gene is TRBV6-1, the J gene TRBJ2-2, with 8 nucleotides matching TRBD1. J lost 5 bases, V lost 1 base, and 3 bases had no gene match. Per the germline V gene, CDR1 is MNHNS and CDR2 is SASEGT. The CDR3 length is 15 residues.

The chain employs TRBV6-1 and TRBJ2-3; D is undetermined. CDR3 length: 13 residues. Per the germline V gene, CDR1 is MNHNS and CDR2 is SASEGT. With 4 bases removed from V and 0 bases from J, the gap between germline ends came to 5 bases. The CDR3, as DNA: TGTGCCAGCAGTGCCCGTAGCACAGATACGCAGTATTTT. It translates to CASSARSTDTQYF.

V gene TRBV11-2 combines with J gene TRBJ1-1; TRBD1 might be the D (5 bases). Germline V gives CDR1 SGHAT, CDR2 FQNNGV. The V end was cut by 2 bases, the J end by 10 bases, with 20 bases between. The CDR3 length is 15 residues. DNA of the CDR3: TGTGCCAGCAGCTTAACAGCCGAGTTTTGGGGGTTAGCTTTCTTT. Its protein is CASSLTAEFWGLAFF.

The chain recombines TRBV27 with TRBJ1-5; possibly TRBD1 for D (5 bases). CDR1 is MNHEY, CDR2 SMNVEV, per germline (reference sequence). V dropped 5 bases and J dropped 6 bases, with 11 bases sitting between them. The CDR3 is 13 amino acids. CDR3 DNA: TGTGCCAGCAGTCCAGGGCACGGTCAGCCCCAGCATTTT. This codes for CASSPGHGQPQHF.

The chain joins TRBV5-6 to TRBJ2-7; D is undetermined. In germline, CDR1 is SGHDT, CDR2 YYEEEE. The V end lost 3 bases, the J end lost 3 bases, and 10 bases lay between the germline ends. This CDR3 comprises 13 residues. The CDR3 sequence is CASSSSYNYEQYF. CDR3 coding DNA: TGTGCCAGCAGCTCGTCGTATAACTACGAGCAGTACTTC.

Of note for this clone: Other DNA variants within this sample encode the same CDR3. The V and J genes are TRBV18 and TRBJ2-7; no reliable D call. Trimming removed 0 bases from V and 6 bases from J, with 9 bases in between. The CDR3 has 13 residues. The germline V gene has CDR1 KGHSH and CDR2 LQKENI. The CDR3 DNA follows: TGTGCCAGCTCACCACCGGGGTCGGGCGAGCAGTACTTC. Translation: CASSPPGSGEQYF. The full variable domain, completed using reference TRBV18 and TRBJ2-7, is NAGVMQNPRHLVRRRGQEARLRCSPMKGHSHVYWYRQLPEEGLKFMVYLQKENIIDESGMPKERFSAEFPKEGPSILRIQQVVRGDSAAYFCASSPPGSGEQYFGPGTRLTVT.

The chain uses TRBV18 and TRBJ1-1, with 8 bases matching TRBD1. The CDR3 is 14 residues long. CDR1 is KGHSH, CDR2 LQKENI, per germline. The V segment lost 5 bases and the J segment 1 base; nucleotides outside the gene matches: 3. For the CDR3, the DNA is TGTGCCAGCTCATTTCAGGGGGCGAACACTGAAGCTTTCTTT. It specifies CASSFQGANTEAFF.

J is TRBJ2-7 and V is TRBV6-5, with 8 bases fitting TRBD2. The V and J ends lost 5 bases and 2 bases, in that order; junction bases with no gene match: 2. Looked up from germline, CDR1 is MNHEY and CDR2 is SVGAGI. The CDR3 runs to 13 residues. For the CDR3, the DNA is TGTGCCAGCAGTCTAGCGGGCACCTACGAGCAGTACTTC. This gives the protein CASSLAGTYEQYF.

The chain recombines TRBV5-1 with TRBJ2-2; D might be TRBD1 (5 bases). Per the germline V gene, CDR1 is SGHRS and CDR2 is YFSETQ. The CDR3 spans 14 residues. Between the trimmed V and J ends, which lost 2 bases and 5 bases, there was a span of 10 bases. In nucleotides, the CDR3 is TGCGCCAGCAGCTTTTTGACAGAAACCGGGGAGCTGTTTTTT. Translating it yields CASSFLTETGELFF. Variable domain in full (rest from reference TRBV5-1 and TRBJ2-2): KAGVTQTPRYLIKTRGQQVTLSCSPISGHRSVSWYQQTPGQGLQFLFEYFSETQRNKGNFPGRFSGRQFSNSRSEMNVSTLELGDSALYLCASSFLTETGELFFGEGSRLTVL.

The rearrangement uses TRBV13 and TRBJ1-4; D might be TRBD1 (5 bases). V was shortened by 3 bases and J by 7 bases, with 21 bases between the two germline ends. Germline CDR1 and CDR2: PRHDT and FYEKMQ (reference sequence). There are 17 residues in the CDR3. The DNA for the CDR3 is TGTGCCAGCAGCTTCAGGGTCCTTAGGGACGGAGGTGAAAAACTGTTTTTT. Amino acids: CASSFRVLRDGGEKLFF.

The chain combines TRBV29-1 with TRBJ2-1; the D is unclear. Germline loops: CDR1 SQVTM, CDR2 ANQGSEA. With 6 bases removed from V and 4 bases from J, the gap between germline ends came to 13 bases. The CDR3 is 13 residues long. Written as DNA, the CDR3 is TGCAGCGTAAGACAAGGTCCTTACAATGAGCAGTTCTTC. It yields the protein CSVRQGPYNEQFF.

The chain links TRBV5-1 to TRBJ2-1; no clear D gene. The CDR3 has 10 amino acids. The germline gives CDR1 SGHRS, CDR2 YFSETQ. Trimming removed 3 bases from V and 5 bases from J, with 0 bases in between. The CDR3 loop reads CASSYNEQFF. In DNA, the CDR3 is TGCGCCAGCAGCTACAATGAGCAGTTCTTC.

The CDR3 loop reads CASSETVYEQYF. CDR3 nucleotides: TGTGCCAGCAGTGAGACAGTCTACGAGCAGTACTTC. This rearrangement joins TRBV2 to TRBJ2-7; possibly TRBD1 for D (5 bases). CDR3 length equals 12 residues. Germline assignment: CDR1 SNHLY and CDR2 FYNNEI. V was trimmed by 3 bases and J by 3 bases, leaving 6 bases between them.

On this clone: Within the sample, other DNA sequences also encode this same CDR3. The gene calls are TRBV28 and TRBJ1-5; D unclear. Germline CDR1 and CDR2: MDHEN and SYDVKM. V lost 8 bases to trimming and J lost 7 bases, with 3 bases between them. This CDR3 comprises 9 residues. The CDR3 region is CASGQPQHF. CDR3 nucleotide sequence: TGTGCCAGCGGCCAGCCCCAGCATTTT.

This chain uses TRBV6-1 with TRBJ1-1; 8 nucleotides align to TRBD1. The CDR3 length is 14 residues. The germline V gene has CDR1 MNHNS and CDR2 SASEGT. The V segment lost 3 bases and the J segment 5 bases; nucleotides outside the gene matches: 5. Written as DNA, the CDR3 is TGTGCCAGCAGTGAGGGGACAGGTTGGACTGAAGCTTTCTTT. Its protein product is CASSEGTGWTEAFF.

The V gene is TRBV10-2, the J gene TRBJ2-7; 7 bases are shared with TRBD1. Germline CDR1 reads WSHSY; CDR2 reads SAAADI. This CDR3 has 14 residues. Trimming cost V 4 bases and J 2 bases; bases outside gene matches: 5. The CDR3 DNA reads TGCGCCAGCAGTGTGCCGGGACAGACCTACGAGCAGTACTTC. Amino acid sequence: CASSVPGQTYEQYF.

J is TRBJ2-2 and V is TRBV19; maybe TRBD1 (5 bases). CDR1 and CDR2 from the germline V gene are LNHDA and SQIVND (reference sequence). Trimming took off 3 bases at V and 3 bases at J, with 14 bases between the two ends. The CDR3 loop spans 16 amino acids. The CDR3 loop reads CASSIPYRHYTGELFF. The CDR3 coding sequence is TGTGCCAGTAGTATTCCGTACAGGCATTACACCGGGGAGCTGTTTTTT.